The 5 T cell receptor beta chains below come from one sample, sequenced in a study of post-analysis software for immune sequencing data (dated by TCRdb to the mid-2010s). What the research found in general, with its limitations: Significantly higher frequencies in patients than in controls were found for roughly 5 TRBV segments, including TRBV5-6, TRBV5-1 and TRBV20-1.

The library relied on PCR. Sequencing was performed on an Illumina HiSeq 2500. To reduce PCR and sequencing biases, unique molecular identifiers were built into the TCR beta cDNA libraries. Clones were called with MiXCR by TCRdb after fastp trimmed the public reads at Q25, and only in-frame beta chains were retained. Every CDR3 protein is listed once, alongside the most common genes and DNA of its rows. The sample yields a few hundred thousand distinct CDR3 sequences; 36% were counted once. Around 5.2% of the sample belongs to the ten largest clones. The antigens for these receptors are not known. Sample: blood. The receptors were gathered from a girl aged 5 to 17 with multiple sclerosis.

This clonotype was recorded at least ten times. CDR3 in amino acids: CASSSSGLAGGPTTDTQYF. CDR3 bases: TGTGCCAGCAGCTCGTCGGGACTAGCGGGGGGGCCTACTACAGATACGCAGTATTTT. This chain connects TRBV7-8 to TRBJ2-3; TRBD2 matches 16 bases. V was clipped by 4 bases and J by 3 bases; unmatched bases: 10. In germline, CDR1 is SGHVS, CDR2 FQNEAQ. The CDR3 totals 19 residues.

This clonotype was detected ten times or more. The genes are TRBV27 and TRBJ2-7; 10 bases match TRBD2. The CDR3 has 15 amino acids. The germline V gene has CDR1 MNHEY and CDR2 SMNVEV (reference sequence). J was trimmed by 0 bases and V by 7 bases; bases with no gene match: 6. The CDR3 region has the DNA TGTGCCAGCATGGCTAGCGGGGGTAGCTCCTACGAGCAGTACTTC. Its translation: CASMASGGSSYEQYF.

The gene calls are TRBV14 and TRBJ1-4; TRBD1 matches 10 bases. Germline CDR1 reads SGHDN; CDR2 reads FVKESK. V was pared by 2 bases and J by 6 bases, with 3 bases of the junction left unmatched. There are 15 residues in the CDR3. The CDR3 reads CASSQRTGGYEKLFF. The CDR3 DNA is TGTGCCAGCAGCCAACGGACAGGGGGATATGAAAAACTGTTTTTT. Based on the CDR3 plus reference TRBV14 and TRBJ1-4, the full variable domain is EAGVTQFPSHSVIEKGQTVTLRCDPISGHDNLYWYRRVMGKEIKFLLHFVKESKQDESGMPNNRFLAERTGGTYSTLKVQPAELEDSGVYFCASSQRTGGYEKLFFGSGTQLSVL.

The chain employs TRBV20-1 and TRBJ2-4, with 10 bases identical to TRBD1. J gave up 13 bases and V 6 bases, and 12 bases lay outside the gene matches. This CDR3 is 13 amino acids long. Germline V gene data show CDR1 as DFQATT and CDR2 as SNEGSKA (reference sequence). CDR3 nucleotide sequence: TGCAGTGCCCCCCGACAGGGGGCTTTTGAGCAGTACTTC. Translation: CSAPRQGAFEQYF.

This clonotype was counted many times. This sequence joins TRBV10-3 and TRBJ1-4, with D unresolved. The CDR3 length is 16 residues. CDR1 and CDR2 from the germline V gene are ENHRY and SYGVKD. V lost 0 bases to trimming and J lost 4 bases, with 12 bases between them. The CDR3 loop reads CAISESVGSHNEKLFF. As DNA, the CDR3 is TGTGCCATCAGTGAGTCGGTTGGCAGTCATAATGAAAAACTGTTTTTT.